The 15 T cell receptor beta chains below were found in one sample sequenced in a study of blood T cell repertoires in COVID-19. Data came from immunoSEQ multiplex PCR; TCRdb stores just in-frame clones and leaves some out. The sample includes about 250,000 clones, roughly 83% of them seen just once. The sample was peripheral blood. The source of these receptors is a man older than 75 with acute or convalescent COVID-19.

This chain uses TRBV5-1 with TRBJ2-3; D may be TRBD2 (5 bases). The CDR3 totals 14 residues. The V end lost 0 bases, the J end lost 6 bases, and 11 bases lay between the germline ends. Germline V gives CDR1 SGHRS, CDR2 YFSETQ. The CDR3 DNA reads TGCGCCAGCAGCTTGGGAGGGCAGCGCGATACGCAGTATTTT. This sequence encodes CASSLGGQRDTQYF.

V and J are TRBV18 and TRBJ2-1, with unresolved D. Trimming took off 3 bases at V and 3 bases at J, with 12 bases between the two ends. The V gene's germline CDR1 is KGHSH and CDR2 LQKENI. CDR3 length equals 15 residues. In DNA, the CDR3 is TGTGCCAGCTCACCTGGTCTTAGTGTCTACAATGAGCAGTTCTTC. As protein: CASSPGLSVYNEQFF.

The gene calls are TRBV3-1 (or the pseudogene TRBV3-2) and TRBJ2-7; 8 positions agree with TRBD2. The germline V gene has CDR1 LGHDT and CDR2 YNNKEL (reference sequence). V gave up 4 bases and J gave up 4 bases; unmatched junction bases: 15. The CDR3 is made up of 17 amino acids. CDR3 residues: CASSRSRGAGDLYEQYF. DNA of the CDR3: TGTGCCAGCAGCCGGTCCCGAGGAGCGGGAGACCTATACGAGCAGTACTTC.

The chain has TRBV3-1 (or the pseudogene TRBV3-2) and TRBJ1-2; 9 positions match TRBD1. This CDR3 region has 14 residues. The trim removed 4 bases at V and 7 bases at J, leaving 7 bases unmatched. Germline-derived CDR1 and CDR2 are LGHDT and YNNKEL (reference sequence). CDR3 protein: CASSPWDRVSGYTF. In nucleotides, the CDR3 is TGTGCCAGCAGCCCCTGGGACAGGGTGAGTGGCTACACCTTC.

This chain uses TRBV5-1 with TRBJ1-2; tentatively, D is TRBD1 (6 bases). This CDR3 region has 16 residues. The V gene's germline CDR1 is SGHRS and CDR2 YFSETQ. Trimming cost V 4 bases and J 4 bases, with 20 bases left between them. The CDR3, as DNA: TGCGCCAGCAGCCCGGGTGGGGCAGGGGCCTTCTATGGCTACACCTTC. Protein product: CASSPGGAGAFYGYTF.

This clone appeared once. The rearrangement joins TRBV19 to TRBJ2-4; 10 nucleotides agree with TRBD1. CDR1 is LNHDA and CDR2 is SQIVND in the germline V gene (reference sequence). The ends lost 6 bases at V and 0 bases at J; junction bases unmatched: 5. The CDR3 consists of 16 residues. The CDR3 DNA sequence: TGTGCCAGTAGCCCGGGACAGGGGATAGCCAAAAACATTCAGTACTTC. Its translation is CASSPGQGIAKNIQYF.

In its sample, this clone was seen a few times. The V and J genes are TRBV15 and TRBJ1-6; TRBD1 matches at 7 bases. CDR3 length equals 14 residues. In germline, CDR1 is LNHNV, CDR2 YYDKDF (reference sequence). V trimming: 3 bases; J trimming: 10 bases; junction bases outside the gene matches: 6. The CDR3 DNA sequence: TGTGCCACCAGCAGCAGACAGGGACACTCACCCCTCCACTTT. It specifies CATSSRQGHSPLHF.

This clone was seen only a few times. CDR3 amino acids: CASSRNSGKETQYF. CDR3 nucleotides: TGTGCCAGCTCACGGAATAGCGGCAAAGAGACCCAGTACTTC. The rearrangement joins TRBV18 to TRBJ2-5; D is possibly TRBD2 (6 bases). CDR1 and CDR2 from the germline V gene are KGHSH and LQKENI. V lost 4 bases and J 3 bases, leaving 12 bases between the germline ends. This CDR3 is built from 14 residues.

The genes are TRBV5-5 and TRBJ2-7; the D gene is possibly TRBD2 (7 bases). The CDR3 runs 16 residues. Germline values: CDR1 SGHKS, CDR2 YYEKEE (reference sequence). Trimming removed 0 bases at V and 4 bases at J, with 17 bases between. The CDR3 here is CASSLAGAGAQYEQYF. DNA of the CDR3: TGTGCCAGCAGCTTGGCCGGGGCGGGGGCACAGTACGAGCAGTACTTC.

The chain joins TRBV2 to TRBJ2-7, with 9 positions matching TRBD1. Germline V CDR1 and CDR2: SNHLY, FYNNEI. V was clipped by 5 bases and J by 6 bases; unmatched bases: 5. The CDR3 covers 13 residues. In DNA, the CDR3 is TGTGCCAGCAGTACCGGGACAGGGCTCGAGCAGTACTTC. Translating gives CASSTGTGLEQYF.

The chain employs TRBV5-4 and TRBJ2-7; a possible D gene is TRBD2 (6 bases). This CDR3 region has 16 residues. V lost 0 bases and J lost 5, with 18 bases in between. Germline V lookup: CDR1 SGHNT, CDR2 YYREEE (reference sequence). In DNA, the CDR3 is TGTGCCAGCAGCTTGGCCGGATCGGGAGAGTTCGACGAGCAGTACTTC. It encodes CASSLAGSGEFDEQYF. Supplemented by reference TRBV5-4 and TRBJ2-7, the full variable domain reads ETGVTQSPTHLIKTRGQQVTLRCSSQSGHNTVSWYQQALGQGPQFIFQYYREEENGRGNFPPRFSGLQFPNYSSELNVNALELDDSALYLCASSLAGSGEFDEQYFGPGTRLTVT.

This clone was detected once. The J gene is TRBJ1-2, the V gene TRBV27; possibly TRBD1 for D (5 bases). In germline, CDR1 is MNHEY, CDR2 SMNVEV (reference sequence). V dropped 2 bases and J dropped 4 bases, with 8 bases sitting between them. This CDR3 contains 13 residues. The CDR3 DNA is TGTGCCAGCAGTTTACGCGGGACCTATGGCTACACCTTC. Translated, it gives CASSLRGTYGYTF.

This clone was seen a single time. This chain joins TRBV6-5 and TRBJ1-1; D uncertain. Germline V gene sequence: CDR1 MNHEY, CDR2 SVGAGI. Trimming shortened V by 7 bases and J by 1 base, and 10 bases separated the two germline ends. The CDR3 extends over 13 amino acids. CDR3 in amino acids: CASIFQWNTEAFF. CDR3 coding DNA: TGTGCCAGCATCTTCCAGTGGAACACTGAAGCTTTCTTT.

This sequence joins TRBV14 and TRBJ2-2, with a possible D match to TRBD1 (6 bases). Trimming stripped 0 bases from V and 3 bases from J, with 14 bases between. CDR1 and CDR2 from the germline V gene are SGHDN and FVKESK. This CDR3 has 17 residues. CDR3 sequence: CASSQETTGWYTGELFF. In nucleotides, the CDR3 is TGTGCCAGCAGCCAAGAAACTACAGGGTGGTACACCGGGGAGCTGTTTTTT.

The rearrangement uses TRBV9 and TRBJ2-7; the D gene is possibly TRBD2 (6 bases). This CDR3 has 16 amino acids. CDR1 is SGDLS and CDR2 is YYNGEE in the germline V gene. Trimming shortened V by 0 bases and J by 0 bases, and 13 bases separated the two germline ends. CDR3 coding DNA: TGTGCCAGCAGCGTAGAAAGGAGGGCCCCCTCCTACGAGCAGTACTTC. This encodes CASSVERRAPSYEQYF.